The 13 T cell receptor beta chains given below trace back to one sample, sequenced in a study of cytomegalovirus exposure and HLA in healthy donors. Vbeta (60) and Jbeta (13) primers were used in the PCR. Produced via immunoSEQ multiplex PCR; TCRdb's table is partial and in-frame only. The table includes 150,000 or so clones, 80% detected once. The sample was PBMCs. The receptors here all came from a woman aged 45-65 years in good health and CMV-seropositive.

The V and J genes are TRBV7-9 and TRBJ1-1; D is uncertain. Germline CDR1 is SEHNR and CDR2 is FQNEAQ (reference sequence). Trimming took off 5 bases at V and 1 base at J, with 17 bases between the two ends. CDR3 length: 16 residues. The CDR3 loop is CASSPGVWRTNTEAFF. The CDR3 DNA follows: TGTGCCAGCAGCCCCGGGGTTTGGCGGACGAACACTGAAGCTTTCTTT.

This chain connects TRBV6-5 to TRBJ1-1; unclear D gene. V was shortened by 11 bases and J by 0 bases, with 13 bases between the two germline ends. CDR3 length equals 13 residues. The germline V gene encodes CDR1 MNHEY and CDR2 SVGAGI. The CDR3 here is CASTGELNTEAFF. Written as DNA, the CDR3 is TGTGCCTCTACCGGGGAATTGAACACTGAAGCTTTCTTT.

This clone was recorded once. V and J are TRBV30 and TRBJ1-6; TRBD1 aligns across 8 bases. CDR3 length: 14 amino acids. Germline-derived CDR1 and CDR2 are GTSNPN and SVGIG (reference sequence). V shed 3 bases, J shed 9 bases, and the junction held 7 bases outside the gene matches. The chain's CDR3 is CAWRRGQVSSPLHF. CDR3 nucleotide sequence: TGTGCCTGGAGACGGGGACAGGTCTCTTCACCCCTCCACTTT. Variable domain in full (rest from reference TRBV30 and TRBJ1-6): SQTIHQWPATLVQPVGSPLSLECTVEGTSNPNLYWYRQAAGRGLQLLFYSVGIGQISSEVPQNLSASRPQDRQFILSSKKLLLSDSGFYLCAWRRGQVSSPLHFGNGTRLTVT.

The rearrangement joins TRBV5-1 to TRBJ2-5; D gene unclear. The CDR3 is 14 residues long. V shed 0 bases and J shed 5 bases, with 11 bases lying between them. Germline V gene lookup returns CDR1 SGHRS and CDR2 YFSETQ. In nucleotides, the CDR3 is TGCGCCAGCAGCTTGGTTTCGCCGAGGGAGACCCAGTACTTC. Translation: CASSLVSPRETQYF.

The chain uses TRBV7-9 and TRBJ1-1; no reliable D call. Germline-derived CDR1 and CDR2 are SEHNR and FQNEAQ (reference sequence). The CDR3 length is 13 residues. Trimming removed 1 base at V and 3 bases at J, with 6 bases between. The CDR3 spells CASSLVTYTEAFF. In DNA, the CDR3 is TGTGCCAGCAGCTTAGTCACATACACTGAAGCTTTCTTT.

This clone was detected once. The V call is TRBV15, the J call TRBJ2-1; possible D gene TRBD1, 5 bases. Trimming took 1 base from V and 3 from J, leaving 10 bases between them. This CDR3 region has 15 residues. CDR1 is LNHNV and CDR2 is YYDKDF in the germline V gene (reference sequence). The DNA for the CDR3 is TGTGCCACCAGCAGAGGAGGAAGGGGCTACAATGAGCAGTTCTTC. Translation gives CATSRGGRGYNEQFF.

This sequence joins TRBV7-9 and TRBJ1-2; D remains ambiguous. There are 15 residues in the CDR3. V dropped 5 bases and J dropped 0 bases, with 13 bases sitting between them. Germline loops: CDR1 SEHNR, CDR2 FQNEAQ (reference sequence). The CDR3 loop reads CASSPTSKANYGYTF. The CDR3 DNA reads TGTGCCAGCAGCCCTACTTCCAAAGCTAACTATGGCTACACCTTC.

V gene TRBV9 combines with J gene TRBJ1-1, with TRBD1 matching over 9 bases. This CDR3 contains 15 residues. The junction had 10 bases not matched to a gene; V was cut back by 3 bases and J by 7 bases. CDR1 SGDLS and CDR2 YYNGEE come from the germline V gene. CDR3 amino acids: CASSGEGTGSNEAFF. CDR3 in DNA: TGTGCCAGCAGCGGAGAAGGGACAGGGTCCAATGAAGCTTTCTTT. The complete variable domain, with remaining parts taken from reference TRBV9 and TRBJ1-1, reads DSGVTQTPKHLITATGQRVTLRCSPRSGDLSVYWYQQSLDQGLQFLIQYYNGEERAKGNILERFSAQQFPDLHSELNLSSLELGDSALYFCASSGEGTGSNEAFFGQGTRLTVV.

This clone was seen a few times. V gene TRBV28 combines with J gene TRBJ2-7, with D perhaps TRBD2 (5 bases). V lost 2 bases and J lost 3, with 5 bases in between. The length of the CDR3 is 12 residues. CDR1 is MDHEN, CDR2 SYDVKM, per germline. CDR3 amino acids: CASSLAGYEQYF. CDR3 coding DNA: TGTGCCAGCAGTTTAGCGGGCTACGAGCAGTACTTC.

The V gene is TRBV27, the J gene TRBJ1-1; 9 bases agree with TRBD1. V lost 4 bases, J lost 3 bases, and 6 bases stayed unmatched. This CDR3 spans 15 amino acids. Germline assignment: CDR1 MNHEY and CDR2 SMNVEV (reference sequence). The CDR3 bases are TGTGCCAGCAGTTCAACAGGGGGCATTTACACTGAAGCTTTCTTT. Translated, it gives CASSSTGGIYTEAFF.

The chain combines TRBV27 with TRBJ2-5; D ambiguous. The CDR3 totals 18 residues. The germline V gene has CDR1 MNHEY and CDR2 SMNVEV (reference sequence). Trimming took 5 bases from V and 4 from J, leaving 26 bases between them. The CDR3 spells CASSPFGLSFLEAETQYF. The CDR3 coding sequence is TGTGCCAGCAGTCCCTTCGGCCTGTCCTTTCTTGAGGCAGAGACCCAGTACTTC.

The chain has TRBV4-2 and TRBJ1-5, with D perhaps matching TRBD1 (5 bases). Looked up from germline, CDR1 is LGHNA and CDR2 is YNFKEQ. The length of the CDR3 is 14 residues. V dropped 2 bases and J dropped 5 bases, with 10 bases sitting between them. The CDR3 region is CASSQPGSHQPQHF. The CDR3 coding sequence is TGTGCCAGCAGCCAACCAGGGTCTCATCAGCCCCAGCATTTT.

The chain links TRBV28 to TRBJ1-3; D is possibly TRBD1 (6 bases). The V and J ends lost 7 bases and 4 bases respectively, with 14 bases between them. The CDR3 has 14 amino acids. Germline CDR1 reads MDHEN; CDR2 reads SYDVKM. The CDR3 region has the DNA TGTGCCAGCATGTCCGGGGGGGCCGGAAACACCATATATTTT. Its protein product is CASMSGGAGNTIYF. The complete variable domain, with remaining parts taken from reference TRBV28 and TRBJ1-3, reads DVKVTQSSRYLVKRTGEKVFLECVQDMDHENMFWYRQDPGLGLRLIYFSYDVKMKEKGDIPEGYSVSREKKERFSLILESASTNQTSMYLCASMSGGAGNTIYFGEGSWLTVV.